Included here is one T cell receptor beta chain sequence, with context. In terms of age and location, participants ranged from roughly 18 to 100 years and lived in approximately 26 US areas. This entry belongs to a study of blood T cell repertoires in COVID-19. Profiled with immunoSEQ multiplex PCR; TCRdb holds only in-frame clones, not every one. This sample has approximately 150,000 clones; approximately 84% occur once, and the top ten carry roughly 1.2%. This receptor was taken from a human donor with acute COVID-19. The donor label of this sample is uncertain. Sequencing used PBMCs or T cells enriched from blood (not recorded which).

CDR3 coding DNA: TGCAGCGTCCGACAGAGCAACTATGGCTACACCTTC. Its protein product is CSVRQSNYGYTF. The genes are TRBV29-1 and TRBJ1-2; D possibly corresponds to TRBD1 (5 bases). Germline CDR1 and CDR2: SQVTM and ANQGSEA. The V end lost 6 bases, the J end lost 2 bases, and 10 bases lay between the germline ends. The CDR3 spans 12 residues.